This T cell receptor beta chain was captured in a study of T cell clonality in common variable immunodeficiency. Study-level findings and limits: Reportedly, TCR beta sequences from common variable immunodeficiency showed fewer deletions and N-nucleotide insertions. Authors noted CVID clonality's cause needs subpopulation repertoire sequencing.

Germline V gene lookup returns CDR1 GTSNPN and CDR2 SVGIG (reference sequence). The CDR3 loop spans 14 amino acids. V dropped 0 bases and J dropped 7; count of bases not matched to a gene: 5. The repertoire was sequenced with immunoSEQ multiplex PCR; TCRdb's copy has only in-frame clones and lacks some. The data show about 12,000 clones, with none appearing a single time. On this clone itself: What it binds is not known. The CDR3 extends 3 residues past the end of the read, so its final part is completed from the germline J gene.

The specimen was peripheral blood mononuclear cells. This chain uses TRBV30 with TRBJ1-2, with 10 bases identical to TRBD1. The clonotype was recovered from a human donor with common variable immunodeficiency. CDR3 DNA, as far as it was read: TGTGCCTGGAGTGTAGGGGACAGGGGCGGTGGC. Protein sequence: CAWSVGDRGGG. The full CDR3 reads CAWSVGDRGGGYTF.